This T cell receptor beta chain was retrieved from a study of blood T cell repertoires in COVID-19. On the study more broadly: Samples of COVID-19 (acute and convalescent) were obtained from the United States, Italy and Spain. In each case, the material was cDNA or gDNA derived from T cells, B-cell-depleted T cells, or PBMCs.

This CDR3 has 15 amino acids. The age range of participants was 18 to 89 years, with residence in fewer than 25 US areas. Symptom resolution, clearance, or two negative PCRs marked the recovered donors of Cohort 3. Generated by immunoSEQ multiplex PCR, the TCRdb table keeps only in-frame clones and is missing some. Of approximately 470,000 clones listed, roughly 87% were seen once; the top ten hold 0.7%. The TCR comes from a woman under 30 who had recovered from COVID-19. The sample taken for sequencing was PBMCs or T cells enriched from blood (not recorded which). The chain links TRBV21-1 to TRBJ2-7; the table assigns TRBD2, which was not confirmed against the DNA. TRBV21-1 has pseudogene status. CDR3: CASSKGGPARGEQYF. Here the CDR3 DNA reads TGTGCCAGCAGCAAAGGGGGCCCTGCGCGGGGGGAGCAGTACTTC.